The source of this T cell receptor beta chain is a study of T cells after yellow fever vaccination. TCRdb reprocessed the 5' RACE reads via MiXCR and lists one record per CDR3 protein. Of over 300,000 distinct CDR3 sequences in the sample, around 7% were seen once. Trimming cost V 0 bases and J 5 bases, with 17 bases left between them. The germline V gene encodes CDR1 SGHRS and CDR2 YFSETQ. This CDR3 is 16 amino acids long. The input for sequencing was PBMCs, taken about 49 days after the first yellow fever vaccination. This receptor was obtained from a man younger than 35 who received the YFV17D yellow fever vaccine. The rearrangement joins TRBV5-1 to TRBJ2-5; TRBD1 is a possible D gene (6 bases). Written as DNA, the CDR3 is TGCGCCAGCAGCTTGGTCCGCCTAGGGGGTGGGGAGACCCAGTACTTC. It is translated as CASSLVRLGGGETQYF. Full variable domain (remainder filled in from reference TRBV5-1 and TRBJ2-5): KAGVTQTPRYLIKTRGQQVTLSCSPISGHRSVSWYQQTPGQGLQFLFEYFSETQRNKGNFPGRFSGRQFSNSRSEMNVSTLELGDSALYLCASSLVRLGGGETQYFGPGTRLLVL.